Shown below are 4 T cell receptor beta chains from a single sample sequenced in a study of cytomegalovirus exposure and HLA in healthy donors. PCR was performed using 60 Vbeta and 13 Jbeta primers. Data came from immunoSEQ multiplex PCR; TCRdb stores just in-frame clones and leaves some out. The table includes 90,000 to 95,000 clones, roughly 79% detected once. The source material was PBMCs. The receptor set was obtained from a man aged 25 to 40 in good health and CMV-seronegative.

The genes are TRBV10-1 and TRBJ1-5; the match to TRBD1 covers 7 bases. Germline V gene data show CDR1 as WNHNN and CDR2 as SYGVQD (reference sequence). The V and J ends lost 7 bases and 3 bases, in that order; junction bases with no gene match: 9. The CDR3 is 15 residues long. In DNA, the CDR3 is TGCGCCAGCACCGCACAGGGGTTCGACAATCAGCCCCAGCATTTT. Translating it yields CASTAQGFDNQPQHF.

The chain carries TRBV7-9 and TRBJ1-2; 8 bases line up with TRBD1. The junction had 8 bases not matched to a gene; V was cut back by 1 base and J by 13 bases. Germline V lookup: CDR1 SEHNR, CDR2 FQNEAQ (reference sequence). There are 13 residues in the CDR3. The CDR3 is CASSLVSGGASTF. The CDR3 region has the DNA TGTGCCAGCAGCTTAGTCTCAGGGGGCGCGTCCACCTTC.

Concerning this clone: One end of the junction is discordant with germline, which a read error may explain. The chain couples TRBV7-9 to TRBJ2-7; TRBD2 aligns across 7 bases. Germline CDR1 and CDR2: SEHNR and FQNEAQ (reference sequence). The CDR3 runs to 12 residues. The CDR3 spells CSSSWDYYEQYF. The CDR3 DNA is TGTTCCAGCAGCTGGGACTACTACGAGCAGTACTTC.

This sequence joins TRBV29-1 and TRBJ1-1; D is unresolved. Germline V gene sequence: CDR1 SQVTM, CDR2 ANQGSEA. Trimming stripped 0 bases from V and 0 bases from J, with 5 bases between. CDR3 length: 13 residues. CDR3 protein: CSVEEALNTEAFF. CDR3 sequence (DNA): TGCAGCGTTGAAGAGGCCTTGAACACTGAAGCTTTCTTT.